The T cell receptor (beta chain) described here comes from a study of shared clonotypes between healthy human individuals. Study at large: Three plates each covered CD4 naive and memory; CD8 naive two, CD8 memory one. Study results and limitations: On the whole, naive subsets had larger estimated richness than memory subsets had. Non-shared clonotypes displayed generation probabilities falling below those of clonotypes present in all four donors.

Genomic DNA (from each subset) was split evenly across several immunoSEQ plates. The assay was immunoSEQ multiplex PCR, and TCRdb's table has in-frame clones only and misses some. The table lists more than 2 million clones, 85% to 95% of them singletons. About this clone: Its cognate antigen is unknown. Other DNA sequences in the sample encode the same CDR3.

This CDR3 spans 13 amino acids. Looked up from germline, CDR1 is SQVTM and CDR2 is ANQGSEA. V was clipped by 4 bases and J by 0 bases, with 7 bases between them. The rearrangement joins TRBV29-1 to TRBJ1-5; D is undetermined. The source of this sequence is a man aged 18 to 30 in good health. Sequencing was performed on naive CD4+ T cells sorted from blood. Subset defined: CD45RA+ positively selected. CDR3 nucleotides: TGCAGCGTTGGTCCAGATAGCAATCAGCCCCAGCATTTT. Encoded protein: CSVGPDSNQPQHF.